This T cell receptor (beta chain) was sequenced in a study of blood T cell repertoires in COVID-19. For the study at large: Researchers got acute and convalescent COVID-19 samples from the United States, Italy and Spain. PBMCs, B-cell-depleted T cells, or T cells were the source of the cDNA or gDNA that made up the material.

Authors' methods: Amplification of reference gene primers provided the estimated nucleated cell counts. The assay was immunoSEQ multiplex PCR, and TCRdb's table has in-frame clones only and misses some. V and J calls and clone size follow that table, whereas D and trimming were derived from the DNA. The data contain about 68,000 clones, roughly 89% of them seen just once; the ten biggest clones take up about 8.1%. With V trimmed by 2 bases and J by 7 bases, 11 bases remained unmatched. Germline V gene data show CDR1 as MNHEY and CDR2 as SMNVEV (reference sequence). This CDR3 is built from 16 residues. This clone turned up a few times.

The source is a man aged 25 to 45 with acute or convalescent COVID-19. The chain is built from TRBV27 and TRBJ2-1, with 7 bases that match TRBD2. Sequencing input: peripheral blood. CDR3 loop: CASSLVGGSYRNEQFF. CDR3 DNA sequence: TGTGCCAGCAGTTTAGTCGGCGGGAGTTATAGGAATGAGCAGTTCTTC.